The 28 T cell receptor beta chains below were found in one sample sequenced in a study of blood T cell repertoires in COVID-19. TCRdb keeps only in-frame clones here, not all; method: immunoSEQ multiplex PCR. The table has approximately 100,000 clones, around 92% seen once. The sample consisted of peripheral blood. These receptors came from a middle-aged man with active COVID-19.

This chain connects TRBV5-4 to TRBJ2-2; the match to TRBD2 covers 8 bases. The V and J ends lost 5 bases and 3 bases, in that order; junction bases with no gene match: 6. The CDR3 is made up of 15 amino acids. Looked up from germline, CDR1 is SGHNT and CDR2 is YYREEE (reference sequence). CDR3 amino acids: CASRPGTRDTGELFF. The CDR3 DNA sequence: TGTGCCAGCAGGCCCGGGACTAGAGACACCGGGGAGCTGTTTTTT.

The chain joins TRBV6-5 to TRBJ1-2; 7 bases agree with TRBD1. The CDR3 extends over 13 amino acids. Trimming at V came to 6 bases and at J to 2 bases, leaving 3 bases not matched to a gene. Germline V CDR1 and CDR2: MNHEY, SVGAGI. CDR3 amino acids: CASSRTGNYGYTF. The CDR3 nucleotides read TGTGCCAGCAGCAGGACAGGAAACTATGGCTACACCTTC.

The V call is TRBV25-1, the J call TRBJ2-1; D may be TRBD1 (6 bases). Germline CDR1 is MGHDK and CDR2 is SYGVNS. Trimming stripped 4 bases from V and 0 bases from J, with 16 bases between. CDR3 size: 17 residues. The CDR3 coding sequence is TGTGCCAGCAGTGCCATACAGGGCCGGAGCTCCTACAATGAGCAGTTCTTC. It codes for CASSAIQGRSSYNEQFF.

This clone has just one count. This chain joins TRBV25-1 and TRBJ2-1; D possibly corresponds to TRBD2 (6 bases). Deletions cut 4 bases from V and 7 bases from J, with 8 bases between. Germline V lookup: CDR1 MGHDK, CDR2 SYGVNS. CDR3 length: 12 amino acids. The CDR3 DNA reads TGTGCCAGCAGTGGGGCGGGGAATGAGCAGTTCTTC. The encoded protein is CASSGAGNEQFF.

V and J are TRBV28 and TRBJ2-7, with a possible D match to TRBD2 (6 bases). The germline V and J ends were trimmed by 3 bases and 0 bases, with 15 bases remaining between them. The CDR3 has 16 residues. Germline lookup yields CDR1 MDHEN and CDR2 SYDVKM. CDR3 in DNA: TGTGCCAGCAGTTTTAGGCTCGGGAGTGTCTCCTACGAGCAGTACTTC. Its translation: CASSFRLGSVSYEQYF. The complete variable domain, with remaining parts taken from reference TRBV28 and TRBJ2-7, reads DVKVTQSSRYLVKRTGEKVFLECVQDMDHENMFWYRQDPGLGLRLIYFSYDVKMKEKGDIPEGYSVSREKKERFSLILESASTNQTSMYLCASSFRLGSVSYEQYFGPGTRLTVT.

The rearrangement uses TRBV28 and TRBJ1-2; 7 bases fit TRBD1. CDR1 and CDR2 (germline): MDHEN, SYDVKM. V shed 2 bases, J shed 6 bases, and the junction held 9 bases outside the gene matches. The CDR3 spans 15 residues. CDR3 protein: CASSLAIDRDHGYTF. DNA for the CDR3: TGTGCCAGCAGTTTAGCTATAGACAGGGATCATGGCTACACCTTC.

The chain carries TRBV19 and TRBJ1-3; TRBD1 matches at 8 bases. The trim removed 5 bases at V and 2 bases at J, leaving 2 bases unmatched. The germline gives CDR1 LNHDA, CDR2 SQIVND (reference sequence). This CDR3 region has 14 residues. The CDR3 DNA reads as TGTGCCAGTAGTTCGACAGGGGCTGGAAACACCATATATTTT. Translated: CASSSTGAGNTIYF. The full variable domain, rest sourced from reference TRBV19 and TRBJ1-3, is DGGITQSPKYLFRKEGQNVTLSCEQNLNHDAMYWYRQDPGQGLRLIYYSQIVNDFQKGDIAEGYSVSREKKESFPLTVTSAQKNPTAFYLCASSSTGAGNTIYFGEGSWLTVV.

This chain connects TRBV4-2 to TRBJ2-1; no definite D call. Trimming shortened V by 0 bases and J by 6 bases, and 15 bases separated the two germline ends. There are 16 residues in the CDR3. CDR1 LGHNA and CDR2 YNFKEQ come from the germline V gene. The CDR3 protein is CASSQEGLAAPNEQFF. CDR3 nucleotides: TGTGCCAGCAGCCAAGAAGGCCTTGCGGCCCCCAATGAGCAGTTCTTC.

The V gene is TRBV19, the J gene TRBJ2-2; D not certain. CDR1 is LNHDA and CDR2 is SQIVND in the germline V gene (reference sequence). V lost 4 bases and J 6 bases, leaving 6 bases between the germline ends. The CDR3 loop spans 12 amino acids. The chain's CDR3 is CASSKLAGELFF. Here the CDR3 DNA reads TGTGCCAGTAGTAAATTAGCCGGGGAGCTGTTTTTT.

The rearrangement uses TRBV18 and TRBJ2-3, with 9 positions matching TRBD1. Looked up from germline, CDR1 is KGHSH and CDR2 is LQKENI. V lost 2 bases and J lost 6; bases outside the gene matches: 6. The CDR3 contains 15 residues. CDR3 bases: TGTGCCAGCTCACCAAACAGGGGGCATAGGGATACGCAGTATTTT. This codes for CASSPNRGHRDTQYF.

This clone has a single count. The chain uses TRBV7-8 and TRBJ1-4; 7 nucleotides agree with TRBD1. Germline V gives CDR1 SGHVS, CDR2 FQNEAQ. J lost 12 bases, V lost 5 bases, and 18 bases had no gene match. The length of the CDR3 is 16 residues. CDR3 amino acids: CASSPKPQDRRTELFF. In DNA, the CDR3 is TGTGCCAGCAGCCCCAAACCACAGGACAGGCGGACCGAACTGTTTTTT.

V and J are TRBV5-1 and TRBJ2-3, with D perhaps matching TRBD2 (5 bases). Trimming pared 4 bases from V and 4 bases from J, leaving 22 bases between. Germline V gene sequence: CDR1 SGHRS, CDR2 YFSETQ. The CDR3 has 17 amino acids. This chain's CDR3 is CASSPLRVDFNADTQYF. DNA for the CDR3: TGCGCCAGCAGCCCCCTCCGCGTGGACTTCAACGCAGATACGCAGTATTTT.

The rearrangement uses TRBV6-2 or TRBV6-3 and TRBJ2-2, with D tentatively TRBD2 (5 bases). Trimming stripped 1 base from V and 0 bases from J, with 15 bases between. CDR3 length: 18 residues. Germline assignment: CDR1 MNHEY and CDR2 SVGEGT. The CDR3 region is CASSYFLGRAPNTGELFF. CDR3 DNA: TGTGCCAGCAGTTACTTCTTAGGGAGAGCCCCGAACACCGGGGAGCTGTTTTTT.

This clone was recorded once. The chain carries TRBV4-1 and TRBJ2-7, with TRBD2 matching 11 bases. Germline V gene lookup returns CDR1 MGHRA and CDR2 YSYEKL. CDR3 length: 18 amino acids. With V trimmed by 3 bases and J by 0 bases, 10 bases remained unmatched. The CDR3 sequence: CASSHFTIAGGPSYEQYF. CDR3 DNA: TGCGCCAGCAGCCACTTTACCATAGCGGGAGGGCCCTCCTACGAGCAGTACTTC.

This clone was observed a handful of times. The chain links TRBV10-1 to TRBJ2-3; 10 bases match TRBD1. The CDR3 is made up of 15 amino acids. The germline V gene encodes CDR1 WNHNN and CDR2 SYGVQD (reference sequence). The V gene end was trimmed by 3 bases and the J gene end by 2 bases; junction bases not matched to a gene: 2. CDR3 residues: CASSEGTGDTDTQYF. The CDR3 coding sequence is TGCGCCAGCAGTGAAGGGACAGGGGACACAGATACGCAGTATTTT.

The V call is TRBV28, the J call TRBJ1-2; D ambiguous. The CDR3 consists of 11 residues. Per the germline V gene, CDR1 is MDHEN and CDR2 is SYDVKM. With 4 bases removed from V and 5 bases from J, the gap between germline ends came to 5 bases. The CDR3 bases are TGTGCCAGCAGTTCTCAGTATGGCTACACCTTC. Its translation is CASSSQYGYTF.

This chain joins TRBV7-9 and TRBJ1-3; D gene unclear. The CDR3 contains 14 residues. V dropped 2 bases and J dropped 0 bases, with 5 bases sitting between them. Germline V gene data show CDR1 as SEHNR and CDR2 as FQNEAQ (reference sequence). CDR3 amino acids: CASSLSNSGNTIYF. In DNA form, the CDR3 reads TGTGCCAGCAGCTTATCAAACTCTGGAAACACCATATATTTT.

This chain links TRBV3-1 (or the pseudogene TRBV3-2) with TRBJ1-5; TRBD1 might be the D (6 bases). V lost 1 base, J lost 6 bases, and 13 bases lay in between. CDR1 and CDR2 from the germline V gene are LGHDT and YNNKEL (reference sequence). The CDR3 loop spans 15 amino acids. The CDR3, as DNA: TGTGCCAGCAGCCAAGTCTCAGGGGCAGGTCAGCCCCAGCATTTT. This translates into CASSQVSGAGQPQHF.

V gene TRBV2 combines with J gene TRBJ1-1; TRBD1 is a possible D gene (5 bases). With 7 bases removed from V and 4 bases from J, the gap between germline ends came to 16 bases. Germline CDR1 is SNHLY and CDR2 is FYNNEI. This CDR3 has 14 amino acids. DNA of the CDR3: TGTGCCAGCACCCCAAGTCCAGGGATCACTGAAGCTTTCTTT. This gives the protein CASTPSPGITEAFF.

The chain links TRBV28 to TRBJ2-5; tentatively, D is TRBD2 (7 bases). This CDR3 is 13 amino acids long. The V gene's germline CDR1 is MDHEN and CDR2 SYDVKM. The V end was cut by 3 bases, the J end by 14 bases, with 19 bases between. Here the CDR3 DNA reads TGTGCCAGCAGTTTGGGGGGTGGCGGGGGCTCCTACTTC. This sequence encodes CASSLGGGGGSYF.

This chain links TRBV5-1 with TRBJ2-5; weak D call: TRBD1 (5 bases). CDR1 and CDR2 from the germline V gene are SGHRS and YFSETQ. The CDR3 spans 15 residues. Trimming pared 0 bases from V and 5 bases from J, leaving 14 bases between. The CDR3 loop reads CASSLAGQGVETQYF. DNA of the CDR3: TGCGCCAGCAGCTTGGCCGGGCAGGGCGTTGAGACCCAGTACTTC.

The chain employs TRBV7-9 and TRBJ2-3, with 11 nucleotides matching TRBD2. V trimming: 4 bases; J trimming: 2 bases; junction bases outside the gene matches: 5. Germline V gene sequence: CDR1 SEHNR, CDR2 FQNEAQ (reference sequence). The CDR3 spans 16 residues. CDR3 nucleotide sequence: TGTGCCAGCAGCTCTGGGACTAGCGGCCTCACAGATACGCAGTATTTT. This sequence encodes CASSSGTSGLTDTQYF.

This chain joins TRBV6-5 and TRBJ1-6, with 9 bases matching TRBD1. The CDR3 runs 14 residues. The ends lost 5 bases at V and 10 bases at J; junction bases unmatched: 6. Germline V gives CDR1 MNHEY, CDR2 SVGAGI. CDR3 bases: TGTGCCAGCAGTCCCGGGACAGGGCGGTCACCCCTCCACTTT. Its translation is CASSPGTGRSPLHF.

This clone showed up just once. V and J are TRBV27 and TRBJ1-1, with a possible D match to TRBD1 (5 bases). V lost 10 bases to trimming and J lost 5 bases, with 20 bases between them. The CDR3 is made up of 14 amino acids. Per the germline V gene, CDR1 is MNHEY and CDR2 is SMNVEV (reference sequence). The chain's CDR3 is CATPVGPGRTEAFF. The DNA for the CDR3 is TGTGCCACCCCAGTTGGTCCAGGGCGGACTGAAGCTTTCTTT.

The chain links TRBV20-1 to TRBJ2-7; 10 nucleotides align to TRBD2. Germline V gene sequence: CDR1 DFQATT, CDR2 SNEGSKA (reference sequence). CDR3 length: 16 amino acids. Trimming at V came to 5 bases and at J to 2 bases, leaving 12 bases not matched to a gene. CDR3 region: CSAGDLLAGGAYEQYF. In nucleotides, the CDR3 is TGCAGTGCTGGTGACCTTTTAGCGGGAGGTGCCTACGAGCAGTACTTC.

In DNA, the CDR3 is TGTGCCAGCAGCTGGGTCAGCGGGACAGGACTCTACGAGCAGTACTTC. It specifies CASSWVSGTGLYEQYF. This rearrangement joins TRBV5-8 to TRBJ2-7; perhaps TRBD1 as D (8 bases). CDR3 length: 16 residues. V was trimmed by 3 bases and J by 3 bases, leaving 19 bases between them. In germline, CDR1 is SGHTS, CDR2 YDEGEE.

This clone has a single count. The CDR3 coding sequence is TGCGCCAGCAGCTATTTACCAGCGGGATCTAGCACAGATACGCAGTATTTT. It yields the protein CASSYLPAGSSTDTQYF. The rearrangement links TRBV5-1 to TRBJ2-3; TRBD2 aligns across 7 bases. The CDR3 loop spans 17 amino acids. J gave up 0 bases and V 3 bases, and 10 bases lay outside the gene matches. CDR1 and CDR2 (germline): SGHRS, YFSETQ.

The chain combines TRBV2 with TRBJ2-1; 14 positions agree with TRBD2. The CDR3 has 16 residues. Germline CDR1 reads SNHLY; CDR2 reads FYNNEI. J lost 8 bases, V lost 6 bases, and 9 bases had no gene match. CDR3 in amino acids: CASSQGLAGVGYEQFF. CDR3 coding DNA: TGTGCCAGCAGCCAGGGACTAGCGGGGGTTGGGTATGAGCAGTTCTTC.